These 11 T cell receptor beta chains originate from one sample sequenced in a study of cytomegalovirus exposure and HLA in healthy donors. The PCR made use of 60 Vbeta and 13 Jbeta primers. This table comes from immunoSEQ multiplex PCR, and its TCRdb copy is limited to in-frame clones, with some not included. The sample lists 100,000 to 150,000 clones, 8% to 9.5% occurring once. The sample was PBMCs. The origin of the receptors is a man aged 35 to 55 in good health and CMV-seronegative.

This chain joins TRBV9 and TRBJ2-3, with D possibly TRBD1 on 6 matching bases. The V and J ends lost 7 bases and 5 bases respectively, with 17 bases between them. The CDR3 has 14 amino acids. Germline CDR1 reads SGDLS; CDR2 reads YYNGEE. CDR3 sequence (DNA): TGTGCCAGCCGTCGGGTGGGGGCGGAAGATACGCAGTATTTT. Translated, it gives CASRRVGAEDTQYF.

The chain couples TRBV7-9 to TRBJ1-1; TRBD1 is a possible D gene (5 bases). Germline V gene lookup returns CDR1 SEHNR and CDR2 FQNEAQ (reference sequence). The V and J ends lost 11 bases and 1 base respectively, with 17 bases between them. The CDR3 has 14 amino acids. CDR3 amino acids: CAARDYGGNTEAFF. The CDR3 region has the DNA TGTGCCGCCAGGGATTACGGGGGGAACACTGAAGCTTTCTTT.

This clone showed up just a few times. CDR3 amino acids: CASSFERRQETQYF. The CDR3 coding sequence is TGTGCCAGCAGCTTCGAAAGGAGGCAAGAGACCCAGTACTTC. This chain uses TRBV7-2 with TRBJ2-5; perhaps TRBD2 as D (5 bases). The CDR3 contains 14 residues. Germline assignment: CDR1 SGHTA and CDR2 FQGNSA. V lost 3 bases, J lost 2 bases, and 10 bases lay in between.

This clone was counted only a few times. The rearrangement joins TRBV29-1 to TRBJ2-5, with 10 bases aligning to TRBD2. Germline CDR1 reads SQVTM; CDR2 reads ANQGSEA. The CDR3 loop spans 16 amino acids. Trimming took 4 bases from V and 0 from J; bases not matched to a gene: 8. The CDR3 loop reads CSVGLAGAQYQETQYF. In DNA form, the CDR3 reads TGCAGCGTTGGTCTAGCGGGGGCGCAGTACCAAGAGACCCAGTACTTC.

This sequence joins TRBV25-1 and TRBJ1-6, with D possibly matching TRBD1 (6 bases). Looked up from germline, CDR1 is MGHDK and CDR2 is SYGVNS. The CDR3 has 13 residues. The V gene lost 4 bases and the J gene lost 6 bases, with 7 bases spanning the gap. The chain's CDR3 is CASSGGGNSPLHF. Here the CDR3 DNA reads TGTGCCAGCAGTGGAGGGGGTAATTCACCCCTCCACTTT.

The sample holds a few counts of this clone. The chain joins TRBV5-6 to TRBJ2-1, with TRBD2 matching 7 bases. CDR3 length: 16 residues. Germline trimming cut 0 bases from V and 5 bases from J; bases unmatched to any gene: 8. Per germline, CDR1 SGHDT and CDR2 YYEEEE. CDR3 sequence: CASSLEGRGWDNEQFF. CDR3 bases: TGTGCCAGCAGCTTGGAGGGGCGGGGGTGGGACAATGAGCAGTTCTTC. Full variable domain (missing parts from reference TRBV5-6 and TRBJ2-1): DAGVTQSPTHLIKTRGQQVTLRCSPKSGHDTVSWYQQALGQGPQFIFQYYEEEERQRGNFPDRFSGHQFPNYSSELNVNALLLGDSALYLCASSLEGRGWDNEQFFGPGTRLTVL.

A note on this clone: The same CDR3 is also encoded by other DNA sequences in this sample. The rearrangement uses TRBV18 and TRBJ1-1, with 9 bases matching TRBD1. V was pared by 3 bases and J by 5 bases, with 1 base of the junction left unmatched. The CDR3 has 13 amino acids. Per germline, CDR1 KGHSH and CDR2 LQKENI. CDR3 sequence: CASSPGQGTEAFF. CDR3 bases: TGTGCCAGCTCACCCGGACAGGGGACTGAAGCTTTCTTT.

This chain joins TRBV11-1 and TRBJ2-2, with TRBD2 matching over 10 bases. Germline trimming cut 4 bases from V and 3 bases from J; bases unmatched to any gene: 2. CDR3 length equals 15 residues. From germline, CDR1 is SGHAT and CDR2 FQDESV (reference sequence). This CDR3 is CASSSLAGDTGELFF. CDR3 nucleotide sequence: TGTGCCAGCAGCTCCCTAGCGGGGGACACCGGGGAGCTGTTTTTT. Combining the CDR3 with reference TRBV11-1 and TRBJ2-2 gives the whole variable domain EAEVAQSPRYKITEKSQAVAFWCDPISGHATLYWYRQILGQGPELLVQFQDESVVDDSQLPKDRFSAERLKGVDSTLKIQPAELGDSAMYLCASSSLAGDTGELFFGEGSRLTVL.

CDR3 nucleotides: TGCGCCAGCAGCTTAAGACTAGCGGGGAAAGAGACCCAGTACTTC. This codes for CASSLRLAGKETQYF. The chain uses TRBV5-1 and TRBJ2-5, with TRBD2 identical over 11 bases. This CDR3 is built from 15 residues. J lost 3 bases, V lost 2 bases, and 3 bases had no gene match. Germline values: CDR1 SGHRS, CDR2 YFSETQ.

The chain has TRBV11-2 and TRBJ2-1; perhaps TRBD1 as D (5 bases). V lost 5 bases to trimming and J lost 2 bases, with 13 bases between them. The CDR3 is 15 residues long. The germline V gene encodes CDR1 SGHAT and CDR2 FQNNGV. The CDR3 coding sequence is TGTGCCAGCAGCGGGGCGGTGGGAACCTACAATGAGCAGTTCTTC. Encoded protein: CASSGAVGTYNEQFF.

This clone was detected only a few times. The chain joins TRBV5-1 to TRBJ1-2; D is ambiguous. CDR1 and CDR2 (germline): SGHRS, YFSETQ. V was trimmed by 0 bases and J by 2 bases, leaving 11 bases between them. This CDR3 has 15 residues. Written as DNA, the CDR3 is TGCGCCAGCAGCTTGGGGGTACGAGCGAACTATGGCTACACCTTC. Translating gives CASSLGVRANYGYTF.